This T cell receptor beta chain emerged from a study of human T cells and chemical hapten exposure. General observations from the study: The study found that PT1 expanded TCR counts correlated positively with patch test score.

The time point here: patch test 1, 2 weeks after DPC sensitization. Treatment indicated: therapeutic diphenylcyclopropenone sensitization with weekly scalp DPC. With respect to this clonotype: Its target is unknown.

TCRdb re-derived calls from the RACE reads in MiXCR, one entry per CDR3 protein. The sample includes around 110,000 distinct CDR3 sequences, 9% to 13% of them seen just once. The input for sequencing was whole blood, taken in connection with sensitization to the hapten diphenylcyclopropenone (DPC). The sequence was obtained from a woman aged 45-65 years with alopecia areata. Some clones in this sample may be carry-over from other donors' samples.

The CDR3 reads CASSSSTRGVNNEQFF. CDR3 DNA: TGCGCCAGCAGCTCATCGACTAGAGGAGTTAACAATGAGCAGTTCTTC. This chain connects TRBV5-1 to TRBJ2-1, with a possible D match to TRBD2 (6 bases). The V end was cut by 3 bases, the J end by 5 bases, with 18 bases between. Germline assignment: CDR1 SGHRS and CDR2 YFSETQ. The CDR3 sequence is 16 residues long.